These 7 T cell receptor beta chains share one sample of origin, sequenced in a study of yellow fever vaccine responses in identical twins. TCRdb reanalysed the RT-PCR reads using MiXCR and keeps one entry per CDR3 protein. The table has more than 4,500 distinct CDR3 sequences, under 80% seen once. Source: T cells from blood (PBMCs), unsorted or a sorted subset (not recorded which), taken before or after yellow fever vaccination (not recorded which). The source of these receptors is a woman younger than 30 who received the yellow fever vaccine.

The chain has TRBV7-3 and TRBJ2-1, with TRBD2 as a possible D gene (6 bases). The CDR3 runs to 17 residues. The germline V gene encodes CDR1 SGHTA and CDR2 FQGTGA. V lost 1 base, J lost 2 bases, and 15 bases lay in between. The CDR3 DNA is TGTGCCAGCAGCTTAAATGTGGGGGGTGGCCCCTACAATGAGCAGTTCTTC. It yields the protein CASSLNVGGGPYNEQFF. The whole variable domain, filled in from reference TRBV7-3 and TRBJ2-1, reads GAGVSQTPSNKVTEKGKYVELRCDPISGHTALYWYRQSLGQGPEFLIYFQGTGAADDSGLPNDRFFAVRPEGSVSTLKIQRTERGDSAVYLCASSLNVGGGPYNEQFFGPGTRLTVL.

The chain carries TRBV5-1 and TRBJ1-3; D is unclear. V was clipped by 4 bases and J by 2 bases, with 13 bases between them. The CDR3 extends over 15 amino acids. Germline loops: CDR1 SGHRS, CDR2 YFSETQ. The CDR3 here is CASSHTASAGNTIYF. Written as DNA, the CDR3 is TGCGCCAGCAGCCATACGGCGTCCGCTGGAAACACCATATATTTT.

This clonotype has only a few counts. The J gene is TRBJ1-2, the V gene TRBV29-1; no clear D. The germline V gene has CDR1 SQVTM and CDR2 ANQGSEA. The CDR3 spans 16 residues. Between the trimmed V and J ends, which lost 3 bases and 0 bases, there was a span of 17 bases. In DNA, the CDR3 is TGCAGCGTTGATGGGGTAGGGAAAACATCTAACTATGGCTACACCTTC. This sequence encodes CSVDGVGKTSNYGYTF.

The chain combines TRBV24-1 with TRBJ2-3, with 10 bases lining up with TRBD2. V shed 2 bases, J shed 3 bases, and the junction held 4 bases outside the gene matches. Germline CDR1 and CDR2: KGHDR and SFDVKD. The CDR3 is 16 amino acids. Written as DNA, the CDR3 is TGTGCCACCAGTGATTCCGGGACTAGCGATACAGATACGCAGTATTTT. It encodes CATSDSGTSDTDTQYF.

The rearrangement uses TRBV7-3 and TRBJ2-5, with D possibly matching TRBD1 (5 bases). This CDR3 comprises 15 residues. Germline CDR1 SGHTA, CDR2 FQGTGA. The V and J ends lost 2 bases and 5 bases respectively, with 15 bases between them. This CDR3 is CASSLWGHRDETQYF. For the CDR3, the DNA is TGTGCCAGCAGCTTATGGGGCCATAGGGATGAGACCCAGTACTTC. The full variable domain, its missing parts supplied by reference TRBV7-3 and TRBJ2-5, is GAGVSQTPSNKVTEKGKYVELRCDPISGHTALYWYRQSLGQGPEFLIYFQGTGAADDSGLPNDRFFAVRPEGSVSTLKIQRTERGDSAVYLCASSLWGHRDETQYFGPGTRLLVL.

The chain has TRBV11-3 and TRBJ1-5, with a tentative D call TRBD1 (6 bases). V lost 5 bases and J 5 bases, leaving 19 bases between the germline ends. The CDR3 totals 16 residues. The germline CDR1 and CDR2 sequences are SGHNT and YENEEA. The CDR3, as DNA: TGTGCCAGCAGCAAAGAGGGCAGGGGAACCCATCAGCCCCAGCATTTT. This codes for CASSKEGRGTHQPQHF.

J is TRBJ2-1 and V is TRBV20-1, with D possibly matching TRBD2 (5 bases). V was cut by 4 bases and J by 4 bases, with 14 bases left in between. Per germline, CDR1 DFQATT and CDR2 SNEGSKA (reference sequence). The CDR3 loop spans 14 amino acids. The CDR3: CSANGISVYNEQFF. The CDR3 nucleotides are TGCAGTGCTAACGGGATCTCGGTTTACAATGAGCAGTTCTTC.